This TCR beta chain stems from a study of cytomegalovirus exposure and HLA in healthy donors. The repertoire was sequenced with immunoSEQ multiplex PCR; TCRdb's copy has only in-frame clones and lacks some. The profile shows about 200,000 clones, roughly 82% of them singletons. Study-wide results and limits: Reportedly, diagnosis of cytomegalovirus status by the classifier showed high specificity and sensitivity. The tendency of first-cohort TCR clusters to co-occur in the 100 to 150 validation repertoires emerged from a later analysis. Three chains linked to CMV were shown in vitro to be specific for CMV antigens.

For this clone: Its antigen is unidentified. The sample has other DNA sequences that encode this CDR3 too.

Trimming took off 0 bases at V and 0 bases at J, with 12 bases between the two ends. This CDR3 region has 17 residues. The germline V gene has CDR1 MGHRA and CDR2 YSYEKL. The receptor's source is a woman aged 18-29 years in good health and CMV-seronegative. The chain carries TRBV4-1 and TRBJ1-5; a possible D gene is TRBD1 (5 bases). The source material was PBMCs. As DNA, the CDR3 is TGCGCCAGCAGCCAAGAGGGGCTGTTGTATAGCAATCAGCCCCAGCATTTT. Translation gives CASSQEGLLYSNQPQHF.